The next 14 T cell receptor beta chains were all read from a single sample in a study of CXCR3-negative and CXCR3-positive naive CD8 T cells. The authors prepared UMI-labeled TRB cDNA libraries by 5' RACE. TCRdb derives one entry per CDR3 protein from the 5' RACE reads, leaving out DNA. Its table records over 100,000 distinct CDR3 sequences. The sequenced sample consisted of naive CXCR3- CD8+ T cells from blood. Subset defined: CD45RO-CCR7+CD27+CD95- naive CD8+ T cells lacking CXCR3 (TNR3-). These receptors were collected from a human donor in good health. Some clones in this sample may be carry-over from other donors' samples.

The chain joins TRBV29-1 to TRBJ2-3. Germline V gene lookup returns CDR1 SQVTM and CDR2 ANQGSEA. The CDR3 has 13 residues. Here the CDR3 reads CSVEGAVSDTQYF.

V usage is TRBV23-1 and J usage is TRBJ2-4; as DNA is missing, the TRBD1 call by TCRdb cannot be tested. TRBV23-1 is designated an ORF whose function remains uncertain. The CDR3 is made up of 17 amino acids. CDR3 residues: CASSLGTGKVAKNIQYF.

V and J are TRBV10-1 and TRBJ2-1; TCRdb proposes TRBD2, but this gene call is untestable without DNA. From germline, CDR1 is WNHNN and CDR2 SYGVQD (reference sequence). This CDR3 is built from 14 residues. This CDR3 is CASSGTSGMDEQFF.

J is TRBJ2-7 and V is TRBV27. The CDR3 spans 14 residues. CDR1 and CDR2 from the germline V gene are MNHEY and SMNVEV (reference sequence). The CDR3 is CASSLKRDSYEQYF.

The rearrangement joins TRBV15 to TRBJ1-2; checking the TCRdb D call of TRBD1 is not possible without DNA. This CDR3 has 16 residues. The germline V gene encodes CDR1 LNHNV and CDR2 YYDKDF (reference sequence). CDR3 region: CATSRDGAGDAYGYTF.

The chain uses TRBV4-2 and TRBJ2-1. CDR1 is LGHNA, CDR2 YNFKEQ, per germline. This CDR3 has 17 amino acids. CDR3: CACSPDEGGSSYNEQFF.

The chain recombines TRBV7-8 with TRBJ2-5; TCRdb's D gene call, TRBD2, goes unchecked for lack of DNA. This CDR3 has 14 amino acids. In germline, CDR1 is SGHVS, CDR2 FQNEAQ. This CDR3 is CASSPPGLAETQYF.

The rearrangement joins TRBV5-1 to TRBJ2-3; no DNA is available, so the TRBD1 call from TCRdb remains unchecked. The CDR3 extends over 16 amino acids. The germline V gene encodes CDR1 SGHRS and CDR2 YFSETQ. The CDR3 region is CASTGGGQGFADTQYF.

J is TRBJ2-5 and V is TRBV9. Germline CDR1 SGDLS, CDR2 YYNGEE. The CDR3 runs 14 residues. The CDR3 sequence: CASSVDGRWETQYF.

This chain's CDR3 is CSAKDWNVGQGGLDEQYF. This chain uses TRBV20-1 with TRBJ2-7; with no DNA, the TCRdb D assignment of TRBD1 cannot be verified. Germline CDR1 and CDR2: DFQATT and SNEGSKA (reference sequence). This CDR3 comprises 18 residues.

The chain combines TRBV5-1 with TRBJ2-7; absent DNA, TCRdb's TRBD2 call cannot be checked. In germline, CDR1 is SGHRS, CDR2 YFSETQ. The CDR3 consists of 17 residues. The CDR3 spells CASSLGSSLSPTYEQYF.

The chain combines TRBV4-1 with TRBJ1-2; TCRdb proposes TRBD1, but this gene call is untestable without DNA. CDR3 size: 14 residues. Germline CDR1 and CDR2: MGHRA and YSYEKL. The chain's CDR3 is CASSPMDRDDGYTF.

This sequence joins TRBV4-2 and TRBJ1-1; TCRdb's assignment of TRBD1 cannot be checked, as there is no DNA. The CDR3 is 13 residues long. Germline loops: CDR1 LGHNA, CDR2 YNFKEQ. This CDR3 is CASSRIGQGEAFF.

CDR3 in amino acids: CASSVNRGETSGSSDTQYF. The V call is TRBV9, the J call TRBJ2-3; TCRdb's D gene call, TRBD2, goes unchecked for lack of DNA. CDR3 size: 19 residues. Germline lookup yields CDR1 SGDLS and CDR2 YYNGEE. Filled out from reference TRBV9 and TRBJ2-3, the complete variable domain reads DSGVTQTPKHLITATGQRVTLRCSPRSGDLSVYWYQQSLDQGLQFLIQYYNGEERAKGNILERFSAQQFPDLHSELNLSSLELGDSALYFCASSVNRGETSGSSDTQYFGPGTRLTVL.